This T cell receptor (beta chain) was profiled in a study of response to subunit inactivated influenza vaccine. Study results and limitations: Authors suggested each seasonal influenza vaccination recruits few new T cells.

Details on this clonotype: Antigen specificity is unknown.

MiXCR, applied by TCRdb to the RT-PCR reads, yields one record per CDR3 protein. Of 530,000 or so distinct CDR3 sequences in the sample, 12% to 15% were seen once. The sequencing here drew on PBMCs from blood, taken 11 to 12 days after vaccination. The sequence came from a man aged 45-60 years who received an inactivated influenza vaccine.

This CDR3 reads CASSRQGFTYEQYF. DNA for the CDR3: TGTGCCAGCAGTAGACAGGGATTCACCTACGAGCAGTACTTC. This chain uses TRBV6-1 with TRBJ2-7; 7 bases are shared with TRBD1. The CDR3 sequence is 14 residues long. Germline CDR1 reads MNHNS; CDR2 reads SASEGT. The junction had 6 bases not matched to a gene; V was cut back by 5 bases and J by 2 bases.